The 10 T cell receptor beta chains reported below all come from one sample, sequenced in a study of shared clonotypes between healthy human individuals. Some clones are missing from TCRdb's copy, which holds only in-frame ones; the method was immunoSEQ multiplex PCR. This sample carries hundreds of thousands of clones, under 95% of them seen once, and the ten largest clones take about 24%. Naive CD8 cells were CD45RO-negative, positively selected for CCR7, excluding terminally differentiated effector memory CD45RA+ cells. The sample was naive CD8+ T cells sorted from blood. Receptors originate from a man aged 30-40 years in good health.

As DNA, the CDR3 is TGTGCCTGGAGCGAGTCTCGTCTCGACACCATATATTTT. Translation gives CAWSESRLDTIYF. The chain joins TRBV30 to TRBJ1-3; no definite D call. The CDR3 extends over 13 amino acids. In germline, CDR1 is GTSNPN, CDR2 SVGIG (reference sequence). The V and J ends lost 3 bases and 8 bases respectively, with 14 bases between them.

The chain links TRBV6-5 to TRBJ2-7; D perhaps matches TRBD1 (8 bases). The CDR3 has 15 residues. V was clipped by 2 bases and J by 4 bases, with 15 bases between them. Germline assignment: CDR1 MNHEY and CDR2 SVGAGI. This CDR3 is CASSYGGGQEYEQYF. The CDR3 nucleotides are TGTGCCAGCAGTTACGGGGGGGGACAGGAGTACGAGCAGTACTTC.

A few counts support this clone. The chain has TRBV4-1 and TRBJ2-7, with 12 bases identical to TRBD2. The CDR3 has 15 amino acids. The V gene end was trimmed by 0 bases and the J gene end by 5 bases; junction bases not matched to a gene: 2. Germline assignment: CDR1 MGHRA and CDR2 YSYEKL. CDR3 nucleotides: TGCGCCAGCAGCCAAGAGCTAGCGGGAGGGGACGAGCAGTACTTC. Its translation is CASSQELAGGDEQYF.

The CDR3 nucleotides read TGTGCCAGCAGCCCGCCGGTACCTCCTCGGGCCAAAAACATTCAGTACTTC. Translating gives CASSPPVPPRAKNIQYF. This chain uses TRBV14 with TRBJ2-4; no firm D call. The CDR3 consists of 17 residues. Trimming took off 4 bases at V and 1 base at J, with 17 bases between the two ends. The germline V gene has CDR1 SGHDN and CDR2 FVKESK.

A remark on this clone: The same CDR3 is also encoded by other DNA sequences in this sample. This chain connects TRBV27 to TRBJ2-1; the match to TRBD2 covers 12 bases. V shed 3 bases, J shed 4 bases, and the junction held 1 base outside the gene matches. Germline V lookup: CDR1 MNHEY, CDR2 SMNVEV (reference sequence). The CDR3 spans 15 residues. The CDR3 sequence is CASSFGTSGYNEQFF. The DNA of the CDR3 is TGTGCCAGCAGTTTTGGGACTAGCGGGTACAATGAGCAGTTCTTC.

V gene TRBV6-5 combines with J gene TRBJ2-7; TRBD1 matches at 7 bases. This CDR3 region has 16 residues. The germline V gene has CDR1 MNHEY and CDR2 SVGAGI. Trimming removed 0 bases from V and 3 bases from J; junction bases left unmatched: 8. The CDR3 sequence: CASSYSTDREYYEQYF. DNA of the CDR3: TGTGCCAGCAGTTACTCGACTGACAGGGAATACTACGAGCAGTACTTC.

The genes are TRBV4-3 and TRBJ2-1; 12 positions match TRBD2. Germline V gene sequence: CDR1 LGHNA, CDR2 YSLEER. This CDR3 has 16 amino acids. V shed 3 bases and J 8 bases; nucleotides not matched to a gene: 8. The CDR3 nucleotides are TGCGCCAGCAGCCAGTCGACTAGCGGGAGTATCTATGAGCAGTTCTTC. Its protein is CASSQSTSGSIYEQFF.

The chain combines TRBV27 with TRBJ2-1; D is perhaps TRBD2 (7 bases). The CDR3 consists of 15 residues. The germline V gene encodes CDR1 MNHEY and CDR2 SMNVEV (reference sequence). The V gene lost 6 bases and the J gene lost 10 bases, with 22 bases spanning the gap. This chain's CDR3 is CASRTLPTKGGEQFF. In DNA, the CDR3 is TGTGCCAGCAGAACGCTACCCACTAAGGGGGGGGAGCAGTTCTTC.

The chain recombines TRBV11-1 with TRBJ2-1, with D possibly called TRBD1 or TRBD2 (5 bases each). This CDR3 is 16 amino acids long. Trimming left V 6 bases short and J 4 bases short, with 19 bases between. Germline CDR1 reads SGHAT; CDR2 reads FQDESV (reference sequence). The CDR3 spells CASSIGKGTPYNEQFF. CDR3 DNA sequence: TGTGCCAGCAGTATAGGAAAGGGGACCCCTTACAATGAGCAGTTCTTC.

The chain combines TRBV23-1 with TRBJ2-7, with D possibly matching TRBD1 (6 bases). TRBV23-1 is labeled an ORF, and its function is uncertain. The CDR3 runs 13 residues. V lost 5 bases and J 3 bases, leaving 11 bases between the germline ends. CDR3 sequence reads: CASSSQQGYEQYF. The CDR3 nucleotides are TGCGCCAGCAGTTCCCAACAGGGCTACGAGCAGTACTTC.